This T cell receptor beta chain was obtained from a study of OX40 agonist ivuxolimab in advanced cancers. General notes on the study: Ivuxolimab was an agonistic, fully human IgG2 monoclonal antibody directed against OX40 (CD134), a costimulatory receptor. Intravenous ivuxolimab was administered to patients every 2 weeks at six dose levels: 0.01, 0.1, 0.3, 1.5, 3 and 10 mg/kg. Among the approximately 54 dose-escalation patients, around 20 had hepatocellular carcinoma, roughly 15 melanoma, 9 renal cell carcinoma and 9 head and neck cancer. The dose-escalation cohort was 82.7% male with a mean age of around 62 years, ranging from about 20 to 85. Patients were allowed to have had prior anti-PD-1, anti-PD-L1 or anti-CTLA-4 therapy, and approximately 39% of the dose-escalation patients had been treated with checkpoint inhibitors. Partial responses occurred in three dose-escalation patients: two with cutaneous melanoma and one with hepatocellular carcinoma. Peripheral TCRbeta sequencing aimed to test whether ivuxolimab altered TCR sequence diversity and caused clonal T-cell expansion. The paper reports the monotherapy dose-escalation portion (N of about 50 patients) of the phase I ivuxolimab trial.

CDR1 and CDR2 (SQVTM, ANQGSEA) derive from the germline V gene. Measured from the cysteine to the phenylalanine, the CDR3 is 12 residues long. Only CDR3 DNA is held: 36 bases, read in frame from base 1. General study outcomes and caveats: Which antigens the clonally expanded peripheral T cells were specific for was not determined. In the 0.1-3.0 mg/kg groups, partial responders had among the lowest normalized peripheral clonal expansion, particularly in CD8+ T cells. At doses from 0.1 to 3.0 mg/kg, clonal expansion was seen in both CD4+ and CD8+ blood T cells between baseline and week 6. After ivuxolimab, more expanded clones were found on average in CD8+ T cells than in CD4+ T cells. Low levels of normalized T-cell clonal expansion were also seen in some nonresponding patients.

The trial excluded patients who had a history of autoimmune disease or were on systemic immunosuppression. Peripheral blood for TCR sequencing was collected from all dose cohorts at baseline, on cycle 4 day 1, and on cycle 7 day 1. The samples were drawn from a first-in-human, open-label, multicenter phase I dose-escalation trial of ivuxolimab. Adults with locally advanced or metastatic head and neck squamous cell, hepatocellular, melanoma or renal cell carcinoma were enrolled in the trial. Before TCR sequencing, CD4+ T cells and CD8+ T cells from peripheral blood were sorted into separate populations. Notes on this clone: Its antigen is not yet known. Base qualities were left out, and no much larger clone turns up one base away.

Genomic DNA was isolated from the sorted cells so that the TCRbeta CDR3 region could be sequenced. The immunoSEQ Assay was used for sequencing of TCRbeta CDR3 regions. TCRdb re-hosts the immuneACCESS table, in-frame sequences only. Its copies lack some clones; in the studies checked, an unresolved V gene accounts for under half of them, and the cause for the rest is not known. The sample data list roughly 62,000 clones, and just over 85% of these were observed just once. The leading ten clones occupy around 0.9% of the sample. The chain is made from TRBV29-1 and TRBJ2-5; TRBD1 lines up with 8 middle nucleotides. The DNA end lines up better with TRBJ2-7; the J call may be wrong. Source: CD4+ or CD8+ T cells sorted from blood, taken in a trial of the OX40 agonist ivuxolimab. The TCR comes from an adult with an advanced solid tumor such as melanoma, head and neck, liver or kidney cancer. The nucleotide sequence is given as TGCAGCGTAGAGGACAGGGCCTACGAGCAGTACTTC. It codes for CSVEDRAYEQYF.